This T cell receptor beta chain originates from a study of breast tumors, draining lymph nodes, adjacent tissues. V dropped 0 bases and J dropped 4; count of bases not matched to a gene: 6. The length of the CDR3 is 16 residues. Germline CDR1 reads LGHNA; CDR2 reads YNFKEQ. This clonotype was seen a handful of times. Its antigen is not identified. Study observations and caveats: Compared with basal-like, luminal-like tumors shared significantly more repertoire with nontumor tissue. Findings are consistent with lymph node origin and intratumoral expansion of most tumor T cells. The lymph node origin of tumor T cells was framed as consistent with a hypothesis, not demonstrated.

TCRdb reprocessed the multiplex PCR reads with MiXCR, giving one entry per CDR3 protein. The sample shows about 20,000 distinct CDR3 sequences, approximately 31% of them seen only once. The chain is built from TRBV4-2 and TRBJ2-4, with 7 bases matching TRBD2. This TCR came from a female donor with breast cancer. Some clones in this sample may be carry-over from other donors' samples. The sequenced sample consisted of breast tumor tissue. In DNA form, the CDR3 reads TGTGCCAGCAGCCAAGATGGGGAGGGCCCGAAAAACATTCAGTACTTC. Amino acids: CASSQDGEGPKNIQYF.